This T cell receptor (beta chain) comes out of a study of cytomegalovirus exposure and HLA in healthy donors. Study-level points and caveats: By HLA locus, TCR association rates varied in a later analysis, with DRB1 showing the most and HLA-C the fewest. Earlier results showed most TCR beta V segments being productive about 87% or about 30% of the time. Three CMV-associated chains proved CMV antigen-specific in vitro.

Germline V gene sequence: CDR1 MGHRA, CDR2 YSYEKL. This CDR3 region has 13 residues. V lost 0 bases to trimming and J lost 10 bases, with 10 bases between them. This clone was seen once. Its specificity is unknown. PCR primers comprised 60 Vbeta and 13 Jbeta primers. Some clones are missing from TCRdb's copy, which holds only in-frame ones; the method was immunoSEQ multiplex PCR. The repertoire holds about 140,000 clones, with about 75% as singletons. Sequencing was performed on PBMCs. The sequence derives from a man aged 35-49 years in good health and CMV-seronegative. The chain is built from TRBV4-1 and TRBJ2-1, with TRBD2 as a possible D gene (6 bases). The CDR3 bases are TGCGCCAGCAGCCAAGAATGGGGAGGAGAGCAGTTCTTC. This sequence encodes CASSQEWGGEQFF.